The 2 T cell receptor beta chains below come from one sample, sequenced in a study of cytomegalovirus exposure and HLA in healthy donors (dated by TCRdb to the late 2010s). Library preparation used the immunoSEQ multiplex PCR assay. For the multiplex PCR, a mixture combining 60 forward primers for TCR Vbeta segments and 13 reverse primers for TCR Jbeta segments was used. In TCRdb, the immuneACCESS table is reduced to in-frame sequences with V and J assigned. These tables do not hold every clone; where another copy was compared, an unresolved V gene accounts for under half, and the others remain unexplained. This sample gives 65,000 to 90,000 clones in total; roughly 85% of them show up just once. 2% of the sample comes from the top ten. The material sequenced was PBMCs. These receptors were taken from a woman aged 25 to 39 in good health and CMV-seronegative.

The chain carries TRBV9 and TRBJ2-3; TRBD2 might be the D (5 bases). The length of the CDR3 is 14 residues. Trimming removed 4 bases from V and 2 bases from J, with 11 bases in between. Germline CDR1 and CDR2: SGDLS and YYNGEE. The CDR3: CASSPGLLTDTQYF. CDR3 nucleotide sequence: TGTGCCAGCAGCCCTGGACTGCTCACAGATACGCAGTATTTT.

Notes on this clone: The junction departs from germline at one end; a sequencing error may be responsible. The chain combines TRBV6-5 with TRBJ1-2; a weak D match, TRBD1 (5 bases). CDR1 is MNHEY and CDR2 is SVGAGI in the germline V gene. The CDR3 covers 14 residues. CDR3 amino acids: CASSYSLAGTGYPF. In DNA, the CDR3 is TGTGCCAGCAGTTACTCCTTGGCGGGGACTGGCTACCCCTTC.